This TCR beta chain was profiled in a study of T cells in Graves' hyperthyroidism and ophthalmopathy (dated by TCRdb to about 2019). Background on the whole study: Peripheral blood samples were taken at initial diagnosis, before any treatment was given. To identify TCR V-J signatures that set the groups apart, the researchers used a discovery cohort of 100 patients, made up of 40 to 45 with Graves' ophthalmopathy and approximately 57 with stable Graves' hyperthyroidism. Whether ophthalmopathy could be predicted prospectively was tested in an independent validation cohort made up of roughly 19 hyperthyroidism patients plus 17 patients who later progressed to ophthalmopathy. The approximately 100 discovery patients were randomly divided into training and test sets at a 7:3 ratio. Thyroid tissue and blood T-cell repertoires from six or seven Graves' hyperthyroidism patients were also compared in the study. Following sampling, methimazole starting at 30 mg daily was given to hyperthyroidism patients, and high-dose intravenous methylprednisolone was given to ophthalmopathy patients. The paper describes TCR Vbeta CDR3 sequencing of about 140 peripheral blood samples, made up of 43 ophthalmopathy patients, 70 to 75 hyperthyroidism patients and 17 progressor patients.

The TCR beta CDR3 regions were amplified from RNA transcripts. A first-round RT-PCR of the TCR CDR3 used the HTBI primer set with the Qiagen OneStep RT-PCR kit. Libraries were constructed in a second round of multiplex PCR, after which size selection and purification were carried out. Sequencing of the libraries was done on an Illumina HiSeq2000 using paired-end 100 bp reads. From the authors' description of their analysis: Raw data were processed with SOAPnuke, discarding reads with adapters, uncalled bases, mean Phred below 15, or no exact constant-primer or identifier match. High-quality paired reads were merged using COPE v1.2.5, and each unique nucleotide sequence was defined as a clonotype. Clonotypes were aligned to IMGT TRBV, TRBD and TRBJ reference segments using MiTCR v1.1. Only V-J combinations with frequency above 0.0001, covering roughly 99% of repertoires, were analysed. The TCS score was defined as F50 (clonal expansion) divided by E x V (chaos), with BLOSUM62-based TCRdist calculated between CDR3 peptides within each V-J. Welch's t-statistics and random forest reduced roughly 500 V-J features to roughly 13, which were used in a naive Bayes classifier (R e1071). The raw public reads went through TCRdb reprocessing: fastp at Q25, MiXCR clone calling, in-frame beta chains kept. Each entry is one CDR3 protein sequence, shown with its most common DNA and genes. The V and J calls and clone size are TCRdb's, not the authors'. This sample comprises 340,000 or so distinct CDR3 sequences, roughly 21% of them detected only once. The ten largest account for 50% of the sample.

Graves' hyperthyroidism was defined as stable when no progression to ophthalmopathy occurred over 18 months of follow-up. The hyperthyroidism patients were between 18 and 65 years old and newly diagnosed, with a disease duration of less than 2 months. Exclusion was applied to patients with uncontrolled infections, other autoimmune diseases, pregnancy or lactation. Diagnoses were established on the basis of clinical symptoms, serum thyroxine and TRAb, thyroid ultrasound, and orbital computed tomography. Ficoll-Paque density gradient centrifugation was used to isolate PBMCs from approximately 10 ml of fresh peripheral blood. Trizol reagent was used to extract total RNA, and RNA quality was then checked on an Agilent 2100 Bioanalyzer. Here is what the overall study found, with its caveats: Most expanded thyroid clonotypes (frequency above 0.001) were also detected in blood, a finding suggesting that blood repertoires may reflect thyroid immune responses. A model built on a 13 V-J signature distinguished ophthalmopathy from stable hyperthyroidism, reaching 87.88% sensitivity and under 84% specificity in cross-validation and 80%/75% in testing. Sample size was not statistically predetermined, and investigators were not blinded to group allocation. In validation, progression to ophthalmopathy was predicted by the model with almost 71% sensitivity and 72% to 85% specificity, a median of approximately 7.1 months before onset.

Comment on this clonotype: The antigen this receptor binds is unknown. No clone much larger than this one lies a single base away; base qualities are absent.

CDR1 SQVTM and CDR2 ANQGSEA were looked up in the germline V gene. From V the trimming removes 7 bases and from J it removes 3 bases, while the gene matches leave 2 bases of the junction unaccounted for. Measured from the cysteine to the phenylalanine, the CDR3 is 12 residues long. Only the CDR3 portion is preserved as DNA: 36 bases, with reading frame beginning at the first base. The material sequenced was blood. Here the chain combines TRBV29-1 and TRBJ2-3; 9 nucleotides in the junction match TRBD1. The source of this sequence is a woman aged 45-65 years with Graves' hyperthyroidism. The nucleotide sequence reads TGCAGCGCAGGACAGGGGACAGATACGCAGTATTTT. This sequence encodes CSAGQGTDTQYF.